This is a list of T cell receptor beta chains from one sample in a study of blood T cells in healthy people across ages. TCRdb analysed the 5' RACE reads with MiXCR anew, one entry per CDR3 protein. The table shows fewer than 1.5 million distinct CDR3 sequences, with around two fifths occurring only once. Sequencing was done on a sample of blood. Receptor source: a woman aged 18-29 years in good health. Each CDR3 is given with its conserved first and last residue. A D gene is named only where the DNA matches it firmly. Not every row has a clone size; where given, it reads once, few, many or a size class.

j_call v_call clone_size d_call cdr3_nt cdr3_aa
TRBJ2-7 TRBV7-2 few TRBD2 TGTGCCAGCAGCCCCAAATCCGGGACTAGCGGGATTGGGGGGTCCTACGAGCAGTACTTC CASSPKSGTSGIGGSYEQYF
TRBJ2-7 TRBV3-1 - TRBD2 TGTGCCAGCAGCCAAGATGGCGGGGGGAACTCCTACAATGAGCAGTACTTC CASSQDGGGNSYNEQYF
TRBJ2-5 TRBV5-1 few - TGCGCCAGCAGCTTGGGAAGGGAACTGGAGACCCAGTACTTC CASSLGRELETQYF
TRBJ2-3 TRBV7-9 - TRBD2 TGTGCCAGCACCGGGGGGAATCGGGGCTCGCAGTATTTT CASTGGNRGSQYF
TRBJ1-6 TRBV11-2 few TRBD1 TGTGCCAGCAGCAGAGGGACAGCAAATTCACCCCTCCACTTT CASSRGTANSPLHF
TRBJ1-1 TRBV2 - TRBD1 TGTGCCAGCAAAGGGGGCCAGAACACTGAAGCTTTCTTT CASKGGQNTEAFF
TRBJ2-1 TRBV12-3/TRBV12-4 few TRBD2 TGTGCCAGCAGCCTAGCGGGACCGCCTTACAATGAGCAGTTCTTC CASSLAGPPYNEQFF
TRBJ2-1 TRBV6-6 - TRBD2 TGTGCCAGCAGTTACTCCGGGACTAGCGGGGGTAGCGGGTTCTTC CASSYSGTSGGSGFF
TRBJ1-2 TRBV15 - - TGTGCCACCAGCAGAGATATAGGGGGATATGGCTACACCTTC CATSRDIGGYGYTF
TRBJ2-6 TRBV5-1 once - TGCGCCAACAGCATTGGCGGACCGCGCTCTGGGGCCAACGTCCTGACTTTC CANSIGGPRSGANVLTF
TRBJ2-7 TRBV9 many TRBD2 TGTGCCAGCAGCGCGGGACTAGCGGGCTCCTACGAGCAGTACTTC CASSAGLAGSYEQYF
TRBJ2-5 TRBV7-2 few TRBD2 TGTGCCAGCAGCTTATTTAAGCGGGGAGGAGAGACCCAGTACTTC CASSLFKRGGETQYF
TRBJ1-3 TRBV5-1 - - TGCGCCAGCAGCTTGAGCCAGGGTTCTGGAAACACCATATATTTT CASSLSQGSGNTIYF
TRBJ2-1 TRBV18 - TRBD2 TGTGCCAGCTCACTAACCATTGCTCTAGCGGGAGCCAATGAGCAGTTCTTC CASSLTIALAGANEQFF
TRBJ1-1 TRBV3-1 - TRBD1 TGTGCCAGCAGCCGCCGACAGGGAAGGAAAGCTTTCTTT CASSRRQGRKAFF
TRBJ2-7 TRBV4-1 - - TGCGCCAGCAGCCCGACCATCGTGACTTACGAGCAGTACTTC CASSPTIVTYEQYF
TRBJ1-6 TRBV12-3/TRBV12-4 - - TGTGCCAGCAGCTACTCTCACGGTTCCTCCCATAATTCACCCCTCCACTTT CASSYSHGSSHNSPLHF
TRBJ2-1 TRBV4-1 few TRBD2 TGCGCCAGCACCCCTGTAAGACGGGAGGGGAATGAGCAGTTCTTC CASTPVRREGNEQFF
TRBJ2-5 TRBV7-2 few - TGTGCCAGCAGCTTAGGGGTCATTTCCCAAGAGACCCAGTACTTC CASSLGVISQETQYF
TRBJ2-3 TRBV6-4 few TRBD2 TGTGCCAGCAGTGAAAGCCCAGCGGGAAGAGATACGCAGTATTTT CASSESPAGRDTQYF
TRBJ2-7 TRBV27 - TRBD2 TGTGCCACCGGTAGCGGGAGCTCCTACAATGAGCAGTACTTC CATGSGSSYNEQYF
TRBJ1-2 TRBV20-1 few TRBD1 TGCAGTGCCGCCGGGACAGGGGCGGGCTACACCTTC CSAAGTGAGYTF
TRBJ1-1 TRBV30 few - TGTGCCTGGAGTGTACCGGGGCGGAGGGACACTGAAGCTTTCTTT CAWSVPGRRDTEAFF
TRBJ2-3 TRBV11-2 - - TGTGCCAGCAGCTTGACTGGGATACTCACAGATACGCAGTATTTT CASSLTGILTDTQYF
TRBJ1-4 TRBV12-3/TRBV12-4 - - TGTGCCAGCAGTCCTGTTCCCAGACCGAGAAATGAAAAACTGTTTTTT CASSPVPRPRNEKLFF
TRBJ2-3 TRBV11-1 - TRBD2 TGTGCCAGCAGCTTAGGCCCCAAGCGGGAGGCCCTCACAGATACGCAGTATTTT CASSLGPKREALTDTQYF
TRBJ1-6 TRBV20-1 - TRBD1 TGCAGTGCTAGAGAATTGGACAGGGTAAATTCACCCCTCCACTTT CSARELDRVNSPLHF
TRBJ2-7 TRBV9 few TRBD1 TGTGCCAGCAGCATAAAACAGGGGGCGAATCCCTACGAGCAGTACTTC CASSIKQGANPYEQYF
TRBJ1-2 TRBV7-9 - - TGTGCCAGCAGCTCGTCGTGGCAGAATGGCTACACCTTC CASSSSWQNGYTF
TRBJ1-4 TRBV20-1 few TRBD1 TGCAGTGCTAGCCCGACAGGGTTAAACGAAAAACTGTTTTTT CSASPTGLNEKLFF
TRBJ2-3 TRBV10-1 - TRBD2 TGCGCCAGCAGTAGCGATAGCGGGGGGATAGCCACAGATACGCAGTATTTT CASSSDSGGIATDTQYF
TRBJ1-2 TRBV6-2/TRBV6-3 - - TGTGCCAGCAGGGACCAGGGTAACTATGGCTACACCTTC CASRDQGNYGYTF
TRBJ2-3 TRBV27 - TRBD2 TGTGCCAGCACCGGGGGGAGGGCCACAGATACGCAGTATTTT CASTGGRATDTQYF
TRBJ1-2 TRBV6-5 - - TGTGCCAGCAGACCCGGGACTTCAGGCTACACCTTC CASRPGTSGYTF
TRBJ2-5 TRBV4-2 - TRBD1 TGTGCCAGCAGCCAGGGACAGCACCAAGAGACCCAGTACTTC CASSQGQHQETQYF
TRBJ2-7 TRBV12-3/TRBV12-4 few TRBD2 TGTGCCAGCCGGGACCGAGCGGGAGCATCCCACGAGCAGTACTTC CASRDRAGASHEQYF
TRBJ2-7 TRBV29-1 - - TGCAGCGTTGCGGCCAGGGGCTCCTACGAGCAGTACTTC CSVAARGSYEQYF
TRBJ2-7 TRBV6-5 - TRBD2 TGTGCCAGCAGTTACTCCCTAGCGGGAGAGGTCTACGAGCAGTACTTC CASSYSLAGEVYEQYF
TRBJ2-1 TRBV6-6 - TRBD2 TGTGCCAGCAGTCGCCTACTAGCGACCCAACAAGAGACCCAGTTCTTC CASSRLLATQQETQFF
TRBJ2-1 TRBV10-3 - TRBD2 TGTGCCATCAGTGAACAGGAGACTAGCGGGGGCCGAGGTTACAATGAGCAGTTCTTC CAISEQETSGGRGYNEQFF
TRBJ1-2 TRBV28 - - TGTGCCAGCAGTTCGACGAGACAGACGAGTTATGGCTACACCTTC CASSSTRQTSYGYTF
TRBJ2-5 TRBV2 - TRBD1 TGTGCCAGCAGTTATGGGACAGGGGGCAATGAGCGGTACTTC CASSYGTGGNERYF
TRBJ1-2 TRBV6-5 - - TGTGCCAGCAGTGACGGCAGGGCCTACTATGGCTACACCTTC CASSDGRAYYGYTF
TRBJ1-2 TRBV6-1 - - TGTGCCAGCAGTGAAGTATCGACAGACTATGGCTACACCTTC CASSEVSTDYGYTF
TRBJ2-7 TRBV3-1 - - TGTGCCAGCAGCCAATTTGGGGGCGGGTTATTCTACAATGAGCAGTACTTC CASSQFGGGLFYNEQYF